The 17 T cell receptor beta chains below come from one sample, sequenced in a study of T cells in Graves' hyperthyroidism and ophthalmopathy. RNA transcripts yielded amplified TCR beta CDR3 regions. Researchers ran a first-round RT-PCR on the TCR CDR3 using the HTBI primer set. TCRdb reprocessed the multiplex PCR reads via MiXCR and lists one record per CDR3 protein. This sample has a few hundred thousand distinct CDR3 sequences; 16% occur once, and the top ten carry 25% to 35%. The material sequenced was blood. The receptors were gathered from a woman under 40 with Graves' ophthalmopathy.

This clonotype was counted a few times. This rearrangement joins TRBV20-1 to TRBJ1-2; no definite D call. V was pared by 3 bases and J by 1 base, with 9 bases between. In germline, CDR1 is DFQATT, CDR2 SNEGSKA (reference sequence). CDR3 length: 13 residues. Here the CDR3 reads CSASSLFNYGYTF. The CDR3 region has the DNA TGCAGTGCTAGTTCCCTCTTTAACTATGGCTACACCTTC.

This clonotype appeared many times. The chain joins TRBV20-1 to TRBJ2-1; maybe TRBD2 (5 bases). In germline, CDR1 is DFQATT, CDR2 SNEGSKA (reference sequence). This CDR3 has 16 residues. The V end lost 0 bases, the J end lost 6 bases, and 18 bases lay between the germline ends. This chain's CDR3 is CSARDVAWGEVNEQFF. In nucleotides, the CDR3 is TGCAGTGCTAGAGATGTAGCGTGGGGAGAAGTCAATGAGCAGTTCTTC.

A few counts support this clonotype. The chain has TRBV28 and TRBJ2-5, with TRBD2 matching over 9 bases. There are 17 residues in the CDR3. CDR1 and CDR2 (germline): MDHEN, SYDVKM. The trim removed 4 bases at V and 5 bases at J, leaving 14 bases unmatched. This CDR3 is CASSSYHAGGPSETQYF. The CDR3 coding sequence is TGTGCCAGCAGTTCCTATCATGCGGGAGGGCCTAGTGAGACCCAGTACTTC.

J is TRBJ2-2 and V is TRBV7-6; possible D gene TRBD2, 6 bases. CDR1 SGHVS and CDR2 FNYEAQ come from the germline V gene. The CDR3 length is 15 residues. The V end lost 5 bases, the J end lost 4 bases, and 14 bases lay between the germline ends. The CDR3, as DNA: TGTGCCAGCAGCATAGGACTACCGGCCACCGGGGAGCTGTTTTTT. Residues: CASSIGLPATGELFF.

This clonotype has just a few counts. The V and J genes are TRBV24-1 and TRBJ2-3; no reliable D call. The CDR3 has 15 residues. In germline, CDR1 is KGHDR, CDR2 SFDVKD. With 2 bases removed from V and 5 bases from J, the gap between germline ends came to 13 bases. The CDR3 loop is CATSDSLSLGDTQYF. The CDR3 coding sequence is TGTGCCACCAGTGATTCCTTGTCCTTGGGAGATACGCAGTATTTT.

Many counts were recorded for this clonotype. V and J are TRBV20-1 and TRBJ2-5, with a possible D match to TRBD2 (6 bases). V was clipped by 1 base and J by 4 bases, with 13 bases between them. The CDR3 is made up of 14 amino acids. The germline gives CDR1 DFQATT, CDR2 SNEGSKA (reference sequence). The CDR3 DNA reads as TGCAGTGCTAGAGGCGGGATGGGCCGAGAGACCCAGTACTTC. It translates to CSARGGMGRETQYF.

There are many counts of this clonotype. The chain couples TRBV2 to TRBJ2-4, with a possible D match to TRBD2 (5 bases). V lost 3 bases and J 1 base, leaving 16 bases between the germline ends. CDR3 length equals 17 residues. CDR1 and CDR2 from the germline V gene are SNHLY and FYNNEI. CDR3 loop: CASSDFGTGYAKNIQYF. In DNA, the CDR3 is TGTGCCAGCAGTGACTTCGGAACGGGGTACGCCAAAAACATTCAGTACTTC.

This clonotype has ten or more counts. The gene calls are TRBV27 and TRBJ2-1; possible D gene TRBD1, 5 bases. V gave up 5 bases and J gave up 1 base, with 12 bases separating them. Germline lookup yields CDR1 MNHEY and CDR2 SMNVEV (reference sequence). CDR3 length equals 15 residues. This chain's CDR3 is CASSQYRISYNEQFF. The DNA of the CDR3 is TGTGCCAGCAGTCAATACAGGATATCCTACAATGAGCAGTTCTTC.

This sequence joins TRBV15 and TRBJ2-2, with TRBD2 matching over 7 bases. From germline, CDR1 is LNHNV and CDR2 YYDKDF (reference sequence). CDR3 size: 17 residues. V dropped 0 bases and J dropped 4; count of bases not matched to a gene: 8. The CDR3 here is CATSRDHDGRSTGELFF. The CDR3 DNA reads as TGTGCCACCAGCAGAGATCATGACGGGAGGAGCACCGGGGAGCTGTTTTTT.

This clonotype was recorded at least ten times. The rearrangement joins TRBV5-1 to TRBJ2-7; 10 bases agree with TRBD2. CDR3 size: 15 residues. J gave up 7 bases and V 4 bases, and 11 bases lay outside the gene matches. CDR1 SGHRS and CDR2 YFSETQ come from the germline V gene. CDR3 sequence (DNA): TGCGCCAGCAGCCCAGGACTAGCGGTTCGGTGGGAGCAGTACTTC. It encodes CASSPGLAVRWEQYF.

This clonotype showed up many times. The V call is TRBV29-1, the J call TRBJ2-3; 16 nucleotides agree with TRBD2. Germline V lookup: CDR1 SQVTM, CDR2 ANQGSEA. The ends lost 7 bases at V and 6 bases at J; junction bases unmatched: 4. The CDR3 is 14 residues long. CDR3 amino acids: CSAGTSGRADTQYF. In DNA, the CDR3 is TGCAGCGCCGGGACTAGCGGGAGGGCTGATACGCAGTATTTT.

This clonotype was counted many times. The chain uses TRBV20-1 and TRBJ1-1; D is ambiguous. V was pared by 6 bases and J by 1 base, with 12 bases between. The V gene's germline CDR1 is DFQATT and CDR2 SNEGSKA (reference sequence). The CDR3 totals 13 residues. The CDR3 DNA is TGCAGTGCCCGCACGGCAGAGAACACTGAAGCTTTCTTT. It encodes CSARTAENTEAFF.

This clonotype turned up a few times. The chain uses TRBV2 and TRBJ2-2; D is unclear. V shed 4 bases and J shed 4 bases, with 4 bases lying between them. Germline V gene sequence: CDR1 SNHLY, CDR2 FYNNEI. This CDR3 contains 12 residues. CDR3 nucleotide sequence: TGTGCCAGCAGTGGGCCCACCGGGGAGCTGTTTTTT. Translated: CASSGPTGELFF.

This clonotype showed up many times. The CDR3 here is CASRGGTQQFF. The CDR3 DNA sequence: TGTGCCAGCCGAGGCGGGACACAGCAGTTCTTC. The chain couples TRBV28 to TRBJ2-1; D could derive from TRBD1 or TRBD2 (6 bases each). The germline gives CDR1 MDHEN, CDR2 SYDVKM. V lost 8 bases, J lost 11 bases, and 13 bases lay in between. This CDR3 is 11 amino acids long.

This clonotype has at least ten counts. J is TRBJ2-3 and V is TRBV2, with D perhaps matching TRBD2 (5 bases). This CDR3 spans 14 amino acids. The V end was cut by 7 bases, the J end by 0 bases, with 11 bases between. CDR1 and CDR2 from the germline V gene are SNHLY and FYNNEI. In DNA form, the CDR3 reads TGTGCCAGCATGCTAGCTCCTAGCACAGATACGCAGTATTTT. Encoded protein: CASMLAPSTDTQYF.

A few counts support this clonotype. The gene calls are TRBV27 and TRBJ2-1; tentatively, D is TRBD2 (5 bases). V lost 2 bases, J lost 13 bases, and 18 bases lay in between. Germline CDR1 reads MNHEY; CDR2 reads SMNVEV (reference sequence). This CDR3 has 14 amino acids. The chain's CDR3 is CASSLAPGVLLQFF. CDR3 sequence (DNA): TGTGCCAGCAGTTTAGCCCCCGGGGTTCTGCTCCAGTTCTTC.

In its sample, this clonotype was seen a few times. The V gene is TRBV11-3, the J gene TRBJ2-5, with 11 bases identical to TRBD1. Germline V gene data show CDR1 as SGHNT and CDR2 as YENEEA. The CDR3 runs 17 residues. Germline trimming cut 6 bases from V and 3 bases from J; bases unmatched to any gene: 12. The CDR3 sequence is CASRGSGQGAPEETQYF. CDR3 sequence (DNA): TGTGCCAGCAGGGGAAGTGGACAGGGGGCGCCCGAAGAGACCCAGTACTTC.